This passage covers 8 T cell receptor beta chains from one sample sequenced in a study of cytotoxic CD8 clonotypes in ibrutinib-treated CLL. The method was immunoSEQ multiplex PCR; TCRdb's version includes in-frame clones alone and lacks a portion of them. The sample contains tens of thousands of clones, 56% of which appear only once. The source was PBMCs, collected after 24 months of ibrutinib treatment. The receptors were sampled from a human donor with chronic lymphocytic leukemia.

The chain carries TRBV19 and TRBJ1-2; perhaps TRBD1 as D (6 bases). Germline CDR1 LNHDA, CDR2 SQIVND (reference sequence). This CDR3 is 13 amino acids long. V lost 7 bases and J 0 bases, leaving 9 bases between the germline ends. CDR3 residues: CASMRTANYGYTF. DNA for the CDR3: TGTGCCAGTATGCGGACAGCTAACTATGGCTACACCTTC.

V usage is TRBV5-1 and J usage is TRBJ1-5, with D possibly TRBD1 on 6 matching bases. The V end was cut by 4 bases, the J end by 2 bases, with 16 bases between. The CDR3 is made up of 16 amino acids. Germline V gene lookup returns CDR1 SGHRS and CDR2 YFSETQ. CDR3 protein: CASSLTGNNGNQPQHF. In DNA form, the CDR3 reads TGCGCCAGCAGCCTCACAGGGAATAACGGCAATCAGCCCCAGCATTTT.

In its sample, this clone was seen a few times. The chain recombines TRBV11-3 with TRBJ1-2; D not certain. The V end was cut by 6 bases, the J end by 10 bases, with 18 bases between. The CDR3 has 13 amino acids. Germline assignment: CDR1 SGHNT and CDR2 YENEEA. The CDR3 DNA reads as TGTGCCAGCAGTTTTCCGGGCCTGGTCGACTACACCTTC. Translated: CASSFPGLVDYTF. The whole variable domain, remainder taken from reference TRBV11-3 and TRBJ1-2, is EAGVVQSPRYKIIEKKQPVAFWCNPISGHNTLYWYLQNLGQGPELLIRYENEEAVDDSQLPKDRFSAERLKGVDSTLKIQPAELGDSAVYLCASSFPGLVDYTFGSGTRLTVV.

This rearrangement joins TRBV29-1 to TRBJ2-1; 8 bases agree with TRBD2. The germline V gene has CDR1 SQVTM and CDR2 ANQGSEA. After removal of 3 bases from V and 4 bases from J, the junction contained 11 bases not matched to a gene. The CDR3 spans 16 residues. The CDR3 coding sequence is TGCAGCGTTGACTTAAGCCCGACTAGCGCTTACAATGAGCAGTTCTTC. Its translation is CSVDLSPTSAYNEQFF.

The rearrangement joins TRBV6-5 to TRBJ1-2; D not certain. Trimming removed 0 bases at V and 7 bases at J, with 9 bases between. Germline V CDR1 and CDR2: MNHEY, SVGAGI. The CDR3 loop spans 13 amino acids. The CDR3 DNA sequence: TGTGCCAGCAGTTACTCACGGCAGAGTGGCTACACCTTC. This translates into CASSYSRQSGYTF.

The sample holds a few counts of this clone. V and J are TRBV10-1 and TRBJ2-3, with unresolved D. Per germline, CDR1 WNHNN and CDR2 SYGVQD (reference sequence). The CDR3 sequence is 11 residues long. The V end lost 2 bases, the J end lost 6 bases, and 3 bases lay between the germline ends. CDR3 residues: CASSEGDTQYF. As DNA, the CDR3 is TGCGCCAGCAGTGAGGGGGATACGCAGTATTTT.

V and J are TRBV18 and TRBJ1-4; D ambiguous. This CDR3 comprises 14 residues. Germline loops: CDR1 KGHSH, CDR2 LQKENI. Between the trimmed V and J ends, which lost 3 bases and 7 bases, there was a span of 12 bases. The CDR3 DNA reads as TGTGCCAGCTCACCTGGGTTTTGGAGTGAAAAACTGTTTTTT. Translating gives CASSPGFWSEKLFF.

This clone was seen only a few times. In DNA, the CDR3 is TGCAGCGCACTCGAGATCACTGAAGCTTTCTTT. Protein sequence: CSALEITEAFF. V gene TRBV29-1 combines with J gene TRBJ1-1; D is ambiguous. Germline V gene lookup returns CDR1 SQVTM and CDR2 ANQGSEA. V dropped 7 bases and J dropped 4 bases, with 10 bases sitting between them. The CDR3 runs to 11 residues.